The sequence of this T cell receptor beta chain was determined in a study of shared clonotypes between healthy human individuals. The naive CD8 subset, CD45RO-negative cells positively selected for CCR7, excluded terminally differentiated effector memory CD45RA+ cells. Repertoires were generated with immunoSEQ multiplex PCR, while TCRdb's copy carries only in-frame clones and drops some. This table has about 820,000 clones, 85% to 95% appearing once. The J segment lost 5 bases and the V segment lost 6 bases, leaving 7 bases of the junction unmatched. The V gene's germline CDR1 is ENHRY and CDR2 SYGVKD. This CDR3 comprises 14 residues.

The sequencing input was naive CD8+ T cells sorted from blood. The TCR was taken from a man younger than 40 in good health. The chain uses TRBV10-3 and TRBJ2-7, with TRBD1 identical over 10 bases. Here the CDR3 DNA reads TGTGCCATCAGACCCGGGACAGGGGTTGACGAGCAGTACTTC. Amino acids: CAIRPGTGVDEQYF.